One and the same sample provided the 10 T cell receptor beta chains below, sequenced in a study of blood T cell repertoires in COVID-19. Method: immunoSEQ multiplex PCR; TCRdb's copy keeps in-frame clones and lacks some. The sample holds under 350,000 clones, about nine tenths seen once. Sequencing was done on a sample of PBMCs or T cells enriched from blood (not recorded which). The origin of the receptors is a woman aged 18-29 years who had recovered from COVID-19.

This clone came up a few times. The chain uses TRBV2 and TRBJ2-7; tentative D call: TRBD1 (6 bases). Germline V gene data show CDR1 as SNHLY and CDR2 as FYNNEI. The CDR3 totals 13 residues. V lost 6 bases and J 0 bases, leaving 9 bases between the germline ends. CDR3 amino acids: CASSLQGSYEQYF. In DNA, the CDR3 is TGTGCCAGCAGCTTACAGGGCTCCTACGAGCAGTACTTC. The full variable domain, completed using reference TRBV2 and TRBJ2-7, is EPEVTQTPSHQVTQMGQEVILRCVPISNHLYFYWYRQILGQKVEFLVSFYNNEISEKSEIFDDQFSVERPDGSNFTLKIRSTKLEDSAMYFCASSLQGSYEQYFGPGTRLTVT.

This chain's CDR3 is CAWSRAGNTEAFF. CDR3 coding DNA: TGTGCCTGGAGTCGAGCGGGCAACACTGAAGCTTTCTTT. The rearrangement joins TRBV30 to TRBJ1-1; D remains ambiguous. The CDR3 runs 13 residues. The germline gives CDR1 GTSNPN, CDR2 SVGIG (reference sequence). V lost 2 bases to trimming and J lost 2 bases, with 9 bases between them.

This clone came up once. The chain joins TRBV7-2 to TRBJ2-1; D possibly corresponds to TRBD2 (6 bases). The germline V gene has CDR1 SGHTA and CDR2 FQGNSA. The V end was cut by 5 bases, the J end by 4 bases, with 12 bases between. CDR3 length equals 14 residues. The CDR3 nucleotides are TGTGCCAGCAGCCTAACTCGGGGGTACAATGAGCAGTTCTTC. This codes for CASSLTRGYNEQFF.

V usage is TRBV7-8 and J usage is TRBJ2-5; 9 bases are a match to TRBD2. This CDR3 region has 15 residues. Germline V gives CDR1 SGHVS, CDR2 FQNEAQ. V shed 1 base, J shed 5 bases, and the junction held 5 bases outside the gene matches. The CDR3 nucleotides are TGTGCCAGCAGCTTAGTGTTGCGGGGGGGGGAGACCCAGTACTTC. It yields the protein CASSLVLRGGETQYF.

The chain recombines TRBV7-9 with TRBJ2-1; D is ambiguous. Per germline, CDR1 SEHNR and CDR2 FQNEAQ (reference sequence). This CDR3 region has 11 residues. V lost 2 bases and J lost 9, with 5 bases in between. CDR3 nucleotides: TGTGCCAGCAGCTTATCGAGTGAGCAGTTCTTC. Translated: CASSLSSEQFF.

The chain recombines TRBV2 with TRBJ2-2; D is possibly TRBD1 (5 bases). Germline lookup yields CDR1 SNHLY and CDR2 FYNNEI. Trimming cost V 10 bases and J 6 bases, with 12 bases left between them. CDR3 length: 12 residues. CDR3 region: CAKTDSPGELFF. CDR3 coding DNA: TGTGCCAAGACAGATTCTCCCGGGGAGCTGTTTTTT.

The chain uses TRBV21-1 and TRBJ2-7; the listed D gene, TRBD2, was not tested against the DNA. TRBV21-1 is designated a pseudogene. The CDR3 runs 18 residues. CDR3 protein: CASSKGKAGPVKPYEQYF. CDR3 nucleotide sequence: TGTGCCAGCAGCAAAGGCAAAGCGGGGCCGGTGAAACCCTACGAGCAGTACTTC.

This chain joins TRBV24-1 and TRBJ1-5; TRBD1 matches at 7 bases. The V segment lost 3 bases and the J segment 0 bases; nucleotides outside the gene matches: 4. From germline, CDR1 is KGHDR and CDR2 SFDVKD. CDR3 size: 16 residues. The CDR3 here is CATSDRQGLSNQPQHF. The CDR3 DNA follows: TGTGCCACCAGTGATCGACAGGGCCTTAGCAATCAGCCCCAGCATTTT.

Here the CDR3 DNA reads TGTGCCAGCAGCCCGACAGGGAGGAACACTGAAGCTTTCTTT. Protein sequence: CASSPTGRNTEAFF. The chain joins TRBV11-2 to TRBJ1-1, with 7 bases lining up with TRBD1. CDR1 and CDR2 from the germline V gene are SGHAT and FQNNGV. Trimming took 5 bases from V and 1 from J; bases not matched to a gene: 4. CDR3 length: 14 residues.

This chain connects TRBV30 to TRBJ2-7, with TRBD2 identical over 7 bases. Trimming at V came to 4 bases and at J to 2 bases, leaving 8 bases not matched to a gene. This CDR3 spans 14 amino acids. The germline V gene encodes CDR1 GTSNPN and CDR2 SVGIG (reference sequence). The CDR3, as DNA: TGTGCCTGGACATTGGGCGGGAGCGCCTACGAGCAGTACTTC. This gives the protein CAWTLGGSAYEQYF. Using reference TRBV30 and TRBJ2-7 for the parts outside the CDR3, the full variable domain is SQTIHQWPATLVQPVGSPLSLECTVEGTSNPNLYWYRQAAGRGLQLLFYSVGIGQISSEVPQNLSASRPQDRQFILSSKKLLLSDSGFYLCAWTLGGSAYEQYFGPGTRLTVT.